This T cell receptor beta chain was sequenced for a study of OX40 agonist ivuxolimab in advanced cancers. Background on the study: It was ivuxolimab, an agonistic anti-OX40 (CD134) antibody, that patients were treated with. Study-level points and caveats: CD8+ T cells averaged more expanded clones than CD4+.

CDR3 length: 15 amino acids. The trim removed 3 bases at V and 8 bases at J, leaving 8 bases unmatched. Germline V gives CDR1 SNHLY, CDR2 FYNNEI. Patients who had autoimmune disease history or got systemic immunosuppression were left out. Blood sampling took place at baseline, cycle 4 day 1, and cycle 7 day 1. Clones were sequenced by immunoSEQ multiplex PCR, and TCRdb holds only the in-frame ones, with some missing. The sample includes tens of thousands of clones, about 87% of them seen just once. A remark on this clone: Its antigen is not known. Within the sample, other DNA sequences also encode this same CDR3.

The receptor was derived from an adult with an advanced solid tumor such as melanoma, head and neck, liver or kidney cancer. This sample comprised CD4+ or CD8+ T cells sorted from blood, obtained in a trial of the OX40 agonist ivuxolimab. The chain is built from TRBV2 and TRBJ1-4, with TRBD1 identical over 8 bases. CDR3: CASSELGQEGEKLFF. The DNA of the CDR3 is TGTGCCAGCAGTGAGCTGGGACAGGAAGGGGAAAAACTGTTTTTT.